Following are 26 T cell receptor beta chains from one sample sequenced in a study of T cells after yellow fever vaccination. A single record per CDR3 protein comes from TCRdb applying MiXCR to the 5' RACE reads. The top ten hold roughly 40% of the sample, which has roughly 60,000 distinct CDR3 sequences, 7.1% seen once. Sequencing used CD8+ T cells sorted from PBMCs, obtained on the day of the first yellow fever vaccination. The receptor set was obtained from a man aged 18 to 30 who received the YFV17D yellow fever vaccine.

The chain employs TRBV12-3 or TRBV12-4 and TRBJ2-7; 12 positions agree with TRBD2. CDR3 length: 17 amino acids. Trimming removed 10 bases from V and 3 bases from J; junction bases left unmatched: 16. CDR3 sequence (DNA): TGTGCCACATCGGACGGGACTAGCGGGCCCAGAGGCTACGAGCAGTACTTC. Protein product: CATSDGTSGPRGYEQYF.

The rearrangement joins TRBV7-2 to TRBJ2-7; D might be TRBD1 or TRBD2, each matching 5 bases. This CDR3 has 14 amino acids. V was pared by 1 base and J by 3 bases, with 10 bases between. CDR1 SGHTA and CDR2 FQGNSA come from the germline V gene. For the CDR3, the DNA is TGTGCCAGCAGCTTAGGGGGCGCGGGCTACGAGCAGTACGTC. Translated, it gives CASSLGGAGYEQYV.

This chain links TRBV11-2 with TRBJ2-5; TRBD1 agrees at 9 bases. Germline values: CDR1 SGHAT, CDR2 FQNNGV. V gave up 5 bases and J gave up 2 bases; unmatched junction bases: 9. The CDR3 is 16 amino acids. As DNA, the CDR3 is TGTGCCAGCAGCAGAAGCGGACAGGGGTTTCAAGAGACCCAGTACTTC. Residues: CASSRSGQGFQETQYF.

This clonotype was observed a few times. This rearrangement joins TRBV12-3 or TRBV12-4 to TRBJ2-5; 9 nucleotides align to TRBD1. V dropped 5 bases and J dropped 5; count of bases not matched to a gene: 9. The CDR3 runs to 15 residues. This CDR3 reads CASSPEGTGYETQYF. The CDR3, as DNA: TGTGCCAGCAGTCCAGAGGGGACAGGGTACGAGACCCAGTACTTC.

This clonotype has just a few counts. The rearrangement joins TRBV10-3 to TRBJ2-2, with TRBD2 identical over 14 bases. Per the germline V gene, CDR1 is ENHRY and CDR2 is SYGVKD. The CDR3 sequence is 15 residues long. Unmatched junction bases numbered 7, after V lost 8 bases and J lost 8 bases. The DNA of the CDR3 is TGTGCCATCCGGACTAGCGGGGGGCTTTCGGGGGAGCTGTTTTTT. As protein: CAIRTSGGLSGELFF.

The V call is TRBV11-1, the J call TRBJ2-6; 8 bases are shared with TRBD1. The CDR3 loop spans 18 amino acids. With 4 bases clipped from V and 4 bases from J, the junction kept 12 bases outside the gene matches. The germline V gene has CDR1 SGHAT and CDR2 FQDESV (reference sequence). The CDR3 sequence is CASSSSRTGFTGANVLTF. DNA of the CDR3: TGTGCCAGCAGCTCTTCCCGGACAGGGTTCACCGGGGCCAACGTCCTGACTTTC.

This clonotype has ten or more counts. The chain couples TRBV19 to TRBJ1-1; D is ambiguous. Germline CDR1 and CDR2: LNHDA and SQIVND (reference sequence). V was shortened by 5 bases and J by 1 base, with 11 bases between the two germline ends. CDR3 length: 14 residues. The CDR3 is CASSQPVSNTEAFF. The DNA of the CDR3 is TGTGCCAGTAGTCAACCAGTCTCGAACACTGAAGCTTTCTTT.

The chain carries TRBV9 and TRBJ2-2, with D possibly being TRBD1 or TRBD2 (5 bases each). The CDR3 is made up of 15 amino acids. Germline values: CDR1 SGDLS, CDR2 YYNGEE. V was trimmed by 3 bases and J by 6 bases, leaving 15 bases between them. The CDR3 nucleotides read TGTGCCAGCAGCGACCGGGACCTCGGGGCCGGGGAGCTGTTTTTT. Protein: CASSDRDLGAGELFF.

In its sample, this clonotype was seen many times. The chain combines TRBV28 with TRBJ2-3; tentatively, D is TRBD1 (6 bases). V lost 4 bases and J 0 bases, leaving 8 bases between the germline ends. The CDR3 extends over 14 amino acids. Germline loops: CDR1 MDHEN, CDR2 SYDVKM. The CDR3 sequence: CASSSDSSTDTQYF. CDR3 nucleotide sequence: TGTGCCAGCAGTTCGGACAGCAGCACAGATACGCAGTATTTT.

The V gene is TRBV12-3 or TRBV12-4, the J gene TRBJ2-3; D may be TRBD2 (7 bases). The CDR3 has 15 amino acids. Between the trimmed V and J ends, which lost 4 bases and 2 bases, there was a span of 13 bases. The CDR3 nucleotides read TGTGCCAGCAGTTGGGGTGCGGGGGCCACAGATACGCAGTATTTT. This sequence encodes CASSWGAGATDTQYF.

This clonotype was seen ten or more times. This chain joins TRBV20-1 and TRBJ2-3, with TRBD2 matching 8 bases. This CDR3 contains 13 residues. Losses at the gene ends were 5 bases for V and 5 bases for J; bases not matched to a gene: 6. Germline V gene lookup returns CDR1 DFQATT and CDR2 SNEGSKA (reference sequence). Written as DNA, the CDR3 is TGCAGTGCTCCCGGGGGGGCCAAAGATACGCAGTATTTT. Translated, it gives CSAPGGAKDTQYF.

This clonotype was seen ten or more times. The J gene is TRBJ1-1, the V gene TRBV28; unclear D gene. Germline V gene lookup returns CDR1 MDHEN and CDR2 SYDVKM. CDR3 length equals 13 residues. V gave up 3 bases and J gave up 5 bases, with 10 bases separating them. CDR3 nucleotides: TGTGCCAGCAGTTTCCCCGCGGCTACTGAAGCTTTCTTT. Amino acid sequence: CASSFPAATEAFF. Full variable domain (remainder filled in from reference TRBV28 and TRBJ1-1): DVKVTQSSRYLVKRTGEKVFLECVQDMDHENMFWYRQDPGLGLRLIYFSYDVKMKEKGDIPEGYSVSREKKERFSLILESASTNQTSMYLCASSFPAATEAFFGQGTRLTVV.

In its sample, this clonotype was seen many times. The CDR3 bases are TGCAGCGTTGAAGACCAGGGGCAGGACACAGATACGCAGTATTTT. Protein sequence: CSVEDQGQDTDTQYF. The genes are TRBV29-1 and TRBJ2-3; D might be TRBD1 (6 bases). V lost 0 bases and J lost 2, with 12 bases in between. The germline V gene has CDR1 SQVTM and CDR2 ANQGSEA. The CDR3 loop spans 15 amino acids.

This clonotype was seen many times. The chain joins TRBV4-2 to TRBJ1-6, with TRBD1 matching over 8 bases. The CDR3 covers 16 residues. CDR1 is LGHNA and CDR2 is YNFKEQ in the germline V gene. With V trimmed by 0 bases and J by 9 bases, 7 bases remained unmatched. CDR3 sequence (DNA): TGTGCCAGCAGCCAAGATCTGGGACAGGAGAGTTCACCCCTCCACTTT. Its translation: CASSQDLGQESSPLHF.

The V call is TRBV4-2, the J call TRBJ2-7; D may be TRBD1 (7 bases). Germline V lookup: CDR1 LGHNA, CDR2 YNFKEQ. CDR3 length equals 15 residues. V was shortened by 0 bases and J by 7 bases, with 16 bases between the two germline ends. The CDR3 loop reads CASSQEEGAAREQYF. CDR3 nucleotides: TGTGCCAGCAGCCAAGAGGAGGGGGCGGCTAGGGAGCAGTACTTC.

This clonotype was detected ten times or more. This chain links TRBV6-4 with TRBJ2-2; D is uncertain. Germline lookup yields CDR1 MRHNA and CDR2 SNTAGT. There are 13 residues in the CDR3. V was clipped by 3 bases and J by 0 bases, with 2 bases between them. The CDR3 loop reads CASSEANTGELFF. In nucleotides, the CDR3 is TGTGCCAGCAGTGAGGCGAACACCGGGGAGCTGTTTTTT.

In the case of this clonotype: This may arise from a read error, as a much more abundant clone is one base away. This rearrangement joins TRBV6-5 to TRBJ1-1; tentatively, D is TRBD1 (6 bases). The germline V gene encodes CDR1 MNHEY and CDR2 SVGAGI. The CDR3 is made up of 14 amino acids. The V and J ends lost 2 bases and 3 bases respectively, with 10 bases between them. The CDR3 DNA sequence: TGTGCCAGCAGTTACGGGGGGGCGGACACTGAAGCTTTCTTT. It translates to CASSYGGADTEAFF.

V and J are TRBV7-8 and TRBJ2-5; D possibly corresponds to TRBD1 (6 bases). The CDR3 has 12 residues. Per the germline V gene, CDR1 is SGHVS and CDR2 is FQNEAQ. V was cut by 2 bases and J by 13 bases, with 14 bases left in between. For the CDR3, the DNA is TGTGCCAGCAGCTTAAGGGGGACGAATCGGTACTTC. Protein: CASSLRGTNRYF. Full variable domain (outside the CDR3, taken from reference TRBV7-8 and TRBJ2-5): GAGVSQSPRYKVAKRGQDVALRCDPISGHVSLFWYQQALGQGPEFLTYFQNEAQLDKSGLPSDRFFAERPEGSVSTLKIQRTQQEDSAVYLCASSLRGTNRYFGPGTRLLVL.

The chain links TRBV24-1 to TRBJ2-1; D might be TRBD1 or TRBD2, each matching 5 bases. The CDR3 is 14 amino acids. V was trimmed by 5 bases and J by 7 bases, leaving 14 bases between them. In germline, CDR1 is KGHDR, CDR2 SFDVKD. In DNA form, the CDR3 reads TGTGCCACCAGTGGCGAGAGGGGCCAGAATGAGCAGTTCTTC. Its translation is CATSGERGQNEQFF.

The chain employs TRBV27 and TRBJ2-2, with 7 bases aligning to TRBD1. Trimming at V came to 0 bases and at J to 5 bases, leaving 6 bases not matched to a gene. The CDR3 consists of 16 residues. CDR1 and CDR2 from the germline V gene are MNHEY and SMNVEV (reference sequence). The CDR3 coding sequence is TGTGCCAGCAGTTTATCGGTCCCAGGGGGTACCGGGGAGCTGTTTTTT. It is translated as CASSLSVPGGTGELFF.

The chain couples TRBV2 to TRBJ2-5; TRBD1 or TRBD2 may be the D gene (5 bases each). The germline gives CDR1 SNHLY, CDR2 FYNNEI. Trimming removed 8 bases from V and 5 bases from J, with 18 bases in between. The CDR3 spans 14 residues. This CDR3 reads CASSAGAYRETQYF. CDR3 nucleotides: TGTGCCAGCTCGGCCGGGGCATATCGGGAGACCCAGTACTTC.

This clonotype was recorded many times. The chain combines TRBV10-3 with TRBJ2-3; the D is unclear. The ends were cut back, 10 bases at V and 2 bases at J, with 16 bases in the middle. Germline CDR1 is ENHRY and CDR2 is SYGVKD. The CDR3 totals 14 residues. The CDR3 region has the DNA TGTGCCACCACCCCGGGTCCGAACACAGATACGCAGTATTTT. It codes for CATTPGPNTDTQYF.

In this sample, this clonotype turned up many times. The chain carries TRBV5-1 and TRBJ2-1; 8 bases match TRBD2. CDR3 length: 14 residues. V lost 3 bases, J lost 7 bases, and 6 bases stayed unmatched. Germline V gene data show CDR1 as SGHRS and CDR2 as YFSETQ. The CDR3 nucleotides are TGCGCCAGCAGCTGGCGGGGGGAGGGTAATGAGCAGTTCTTC. This encodes CASSWRGEGNEQFF.

This clonotype was seen many times. V is TRBV4-3 and J is TRBJ2-3; D is possibly TRBD1 or TRBD2 (5 bases each). Trimming stripped 0 bases from V and 6 bases from J, with 19 bases between. Germline V gene lookup returns CDR1 LGHNA and CDR2 YSLEER. CDR3 length: 17 amino acids. The CDR3 protein is CASSQETGRGPWDTQYF. The CDR3 bases are TGCGCCAGCAGCCAAGAAACAGGCCGGGGCCCCTGGGATACGCAGTATTTT.

J is TRBJ1-3 and V is TRBV4-1, with D possibly TRBD1 on 5 matching bases. V was cut by 0 bases and J by 9 bases, with 15 bases left in between. The CDR3 is made up of 15 amino acids. Germline V gene sequence: CDR1 MGHRA, CDR2 YSYEKL. The chain's CDR3 is CASSQDYEGLPTIYF. Here the CDR3 DNA reads TGCGCCAGCAGCCAAGATTACGAGGGGCTACCCACCATATATTTT.

This chain links TRBV6-5 with TRBJ1-1, with D hard to call. This CDR3 contains 12 residues. The germline gives CDR1 MNHEY, CDR2 SVGAGI. V lost 8 bases, J lost 4 bases, and 11 bases lay in between. The CDR3 spells CASAVGGTEAFF. In DNA, the CDR3 is TGTGCCAGCGCCGTAGGAGGCACTGAAGCTTTCTTT.